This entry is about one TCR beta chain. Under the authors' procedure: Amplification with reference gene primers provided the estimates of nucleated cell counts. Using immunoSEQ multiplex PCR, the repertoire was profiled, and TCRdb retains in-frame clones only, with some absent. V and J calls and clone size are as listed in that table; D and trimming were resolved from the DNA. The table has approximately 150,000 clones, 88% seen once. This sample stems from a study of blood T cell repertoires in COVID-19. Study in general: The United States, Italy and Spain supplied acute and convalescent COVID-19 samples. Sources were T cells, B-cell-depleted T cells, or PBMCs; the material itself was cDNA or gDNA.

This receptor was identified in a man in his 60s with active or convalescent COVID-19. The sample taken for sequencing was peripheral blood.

CDR3 in amino acids: CASSQEQGAPGSGANVLTF. The CDR3, as DNA: TGTGCCAGCAGCCAAGAGCAGGGGGCGCCCGGGTCTGGGGCCAACGTCCTGACTTTC. The rearrangement uses TRBV3-1 (or the pseudogene TRBV3-2) and TRBJ2-6, with TRBD1 identical over 8 bases. The V segment lost 0 bases and the J segment 1 base; nucleotides outside the gene matches: 8. CDR1 LGHDT and CDR2 YNNKEL come from the germline V gene (reference sequence). The CDR3 spans 19 residues.